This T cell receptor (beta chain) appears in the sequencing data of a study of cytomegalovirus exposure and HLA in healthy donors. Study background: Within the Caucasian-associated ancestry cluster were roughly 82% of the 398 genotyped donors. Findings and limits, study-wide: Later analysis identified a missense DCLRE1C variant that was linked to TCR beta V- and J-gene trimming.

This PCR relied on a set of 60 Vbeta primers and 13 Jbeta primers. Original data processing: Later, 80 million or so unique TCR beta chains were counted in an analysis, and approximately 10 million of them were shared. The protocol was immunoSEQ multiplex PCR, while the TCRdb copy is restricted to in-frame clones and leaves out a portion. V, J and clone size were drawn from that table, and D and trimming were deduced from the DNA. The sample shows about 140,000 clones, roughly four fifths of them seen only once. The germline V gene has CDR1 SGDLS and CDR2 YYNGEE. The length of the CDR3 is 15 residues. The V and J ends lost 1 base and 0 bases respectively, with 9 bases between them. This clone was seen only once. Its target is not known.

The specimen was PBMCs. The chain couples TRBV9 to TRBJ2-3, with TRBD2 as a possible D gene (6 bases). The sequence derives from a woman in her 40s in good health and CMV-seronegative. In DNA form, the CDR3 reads TGTGCCAGCAGCGTATGGCGGGATAGCACAGATACGCAGTATTTT. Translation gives CASSVWRDSTDTQYF.